This TCR beta chain was observed in a study of blood T cell repertoires in COVID-19. This CDR3 region has 13 residues. The germline V gene has CDR1 KGHSH and CDR2 LQKENI. Trimming removed 6 bases from V and 2 bases from J, with 10 bases in between. Measured with immunoSEQ multiplex PCR; TCRdb has only the in-frame clones, and not every one. The sample lists fewer than 250,000 clones, about four fifths occurring once. Sequencing was carried out using peripheral blood. This receptor was obtained from an older woman with acute or convalescent COVID-19. The gene calls are TRBV18 and TRBJ1-2; no clear D. The CDR3 is CASSGAGNYGYTF. The CDR3 DNA reads as TGTGCCAGCTCGGGAGCGGGGAACTATGGCTACACCTTC.